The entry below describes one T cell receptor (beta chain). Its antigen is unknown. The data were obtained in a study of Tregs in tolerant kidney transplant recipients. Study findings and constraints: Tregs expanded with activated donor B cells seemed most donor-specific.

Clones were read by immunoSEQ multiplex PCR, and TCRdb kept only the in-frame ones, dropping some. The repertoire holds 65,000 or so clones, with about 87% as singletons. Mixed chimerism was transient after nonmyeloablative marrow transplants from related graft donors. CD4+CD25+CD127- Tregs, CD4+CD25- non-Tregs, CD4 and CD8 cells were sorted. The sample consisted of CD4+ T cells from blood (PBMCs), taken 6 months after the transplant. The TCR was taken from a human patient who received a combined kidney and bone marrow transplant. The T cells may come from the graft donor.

The CDR3 spells CASSSLEFSGNTIYF. The CDR3 DNA reads as TGTGCCAGCAGCTCCCTGGAGTTCTCTGGAAACACCATATATTTT. The chain uses TRBV7-2 and TRBJ1-3; D is undetermined. Germline V gene sequence: CDR1 SGHTA, CDR2 FQGNSA. V was trimmed by 4 bases and J by 0 bases, leaving 10 bases between them. The CDR3 runs 15 residues.